The rows below give T cell receptor beta chains drawn from one sample of a study of shared clonotypes between healthy human individuals. Method: immunoSEQ multiplex PCR; TCRdb's copy keeps in-frame clones and lacks some. The table has roughly 1.4 million clones, around 98.5% seen once; the top ten hold 0.36%. Sequencing was performed on naive CD4+ T cells sorted from blood. The receptors stem from a man aged 25-40 years in good health. Both conserved end residues are part of each CDR3. A D gene is named only where the DNA matches it firmly. Clone size is not always given. Where it is, it says once, few, many or a class for expanded clones.

cdr3_aa,cdr3_nt,v_call,clone_size,d_call,j_call
CASSLTFVETQYF,TGTGCCAGCAGCTTGACTTTCGTGGAGACCCAGTACTTC,TRBV5-8,-,-,TRBJ2-5
CASRVPTHIHNEQFF,TGTGCCAGCAGGGTCCCAACCCATATACACAATGAGCAGTTCTTC,TRBV5-6,-,-,TRBJ2-1
CASSLVPAGAYNEQFF,TGCGCCAGCAGCTTGGTACCCGCGGGAGCCTACAATGAGCAGTTCTTC,TRBV5-1,-,TRBD2,TRBJ2-1
CASSPELAVTDTQYF,TGTGCCAGCTCACCCGAACTAGCGGTCACAGATACGCAGTATTTT,TRBV18,-,TRBD2,TRBJ2-3
CASSLGPSREQYF,TGTGCCAGCAGCTTAGGCCCTAGCCGCGAGCAGTACTTC,TRBV7-2,-,-,TRBJ2-7
CASSLFGKGPTDTQYF,TGTGCCAGCAGTTTGTTCGGCAAGGGGCCCACAGATACGCAGTATTTT,TRBV28,-,-,TRBJ2-3
CASSWGGTGDYEQYF,TGTGCCAGCAGTTGGGGCGGGACAGGGGATTACGAGCAGTACTTC,TRBV28,once,TRBD1,TRBJ2-7
CASSNLASYEQYF,TGTGCCAGCAGCAATCTAGCCTCCTACGAGCAGTACTTC,TRBV11-2,-,-,TRBJ2-7
CASSQEVRSETQYF,TGCGCCAGCAGCCAAGAGGTCAGGTCAGAGACCCAGTACTTC,TRBV4-3,-,-,TRBJ2-5
CASSYAGQGREKLFF,TGTGCCAGCAGTTACGCCGGACAGGGTCGGGAAAAACTGTTTTTT,TRBV6-5,-,TRBD1,TRBJ1-4
CASSDASGSSYNEQFF,TGTGCCAGCAGTGATGCTAGCGGGAGCTCCTACAATGAGCAGTTCTTC,TRBV25-1,-,TRBD2,TRBJ2-1
CASSLVPGGYQETQYF,TGCGCCAGCAGCTTGGTTCCAGGAGGGTACCAAGAGACCCAGTACTTC,TRBV5-1,-,-,TRBJ2-5
CASSSTGPGQYF,TGCGCCAGCAGCTCGACAGGGCCAGGGCAGTACTTC,TRBV5-1,-,TRBD1,TRBJ2-7
CASSLTGTGNYEQYF,TGTGCCAGCAGCTTGACCGGGACAGGGAACTACGAGCAGTACTTC,TRBV11-2,once,TRBD1,TRBJ2-7
CASSINYNNEQFF,TGTGCCAGTAGTATAAACTACAACAATGAGCAGTTCTTC,TRBV19,-,-,TRBJ2-1
CASSLGGTGSYNEQFF,TGCGCCAGCAGCTTGGGCGGGACAGGTTCCTACAATGAGCAGTTCTTC,TRBV5-1,-,TRBD1,TRBJ2-1
CAWSVPGTGVRGANVLTF,TGTGCCTGGAGTGTACCAGGGACAGGGGTACGTGGGGCCAACGTCCTGACTTTC,TRBV30,-,TRBD1,TRBJ2-6
CASGLRTRDKLYGYTF,TGTGCTAGTGGTTTGCGAACCCGAGACAAACTCTATGGCTACACCTTC,TRBV12-5,-,-,TRBJ1-2
CASSSWRDVDYEQYF,TGTGCCAGCAGCTCCTGGAGAGATGTGGACTACGAGCAGTACTTC,TRBV7-2,-,-,TRBJ2-7
CATSRVSPYEQYF,TGTGCCACCAGCAGAGTGTCCCCCTACGAGCAGTACTTC,TRBV15,-,-,TRBJ2-7
CASSLSPAKNIQYF,TGTGCCAGCAGCTTATCCCCAGCCAAAAACATTCAGTACTTC,TRBV7-6,once,-,TRBJ2-4
CASSEGGLTYEQYF,TGTGCCAGCAGCGAGGGAGGCCTCACGTACGAGCAGTACTTC,TRBV7-9,-,-,TRBJ2-7
CASSLGGLAGYNEQFF,TGTGCCAGCAGCTTAGGGGGACTAGCGGGATACAATGAGCAGTTCTTC,TRBV11-2,-,TRBD2,TRBJ2-1
CASRGGSDTQYF,TGCGCCAGCAGAGGCGGGTCTGATACGCAGTATTTT,TRBV5-1,-,-,TRBJ2-3
CASSPGDSPTNEKLFF,TGTGCCAGCAGCCCTGGCGACAGCCCAACTAATGAAAAACTGTTTTTT,TRBV5-6,-,-,TRBJ1-4
CASSHQGERELFF,TGCGCCAGCAGTCACCAGGGGGAACGGGAGCTGTTTTTT,TRBV5-1,once,TRBD1,TRBJ2-2
CASNRDSLYNEQFF,TGTGCCAGCAACCGGGACAGTCTGTACAATGAGCAGTTCTTC,TRBV6-1,-,TRBD1,TRBJ2-1
CASSKSSGEQYF,TGTGCCAGCAGCAAGTCTAGCGGGGAGCAGTACTTC,TRBV21-1,-,-,TRBJ2-7
CASSWNSGMVIEKLFF,TGCGCCAGCAGCTGGAACTCAGGGATGGTCATTGAAAAACTGTTTTTT,TRBV5-1,-,-,TRBJ1-4
CASTVSGRVQETQYF,TGTGCCAGCACCGTTAGCGGGAGGGTACAAGAGACCCAGTACTTC,TRBV5-4,-,TRBD2,TRBJ2-5
CASSERDSSYNEQFF,TGTGCCAGCAGCGAACGGGACAGCTCCTACAATGAGCAGTTCTTC,TRBV14,-,TRBD1,TRBJ2-1
CASSLSGTNYNEQFF,TGCGCCAGCAGCCTGTCCGGGACTAACTACAATGAGCAGTTCTTC,TRBV5-1,-,TRBD2,TRBJ2-1
CSAARTGSYTQYF,TGCAGCGCCGCCCGGACAGGTTCATATACGCAGTATTTT,TRBV29-1,-,TRBD1,TRBJ2-3
CASSSGTSMHEQFF,TGCGCCAGCAGTTCCGGGACTAGCATGCATGAGCAGTTCTTC,TRBV5-1,once,TRBD2,TRBJ2-1
CASSEARSGAYEQYF,TGTGCCAGCAGTGAAGCGCGAAGCGGGGCGTACGAGCAGTACTTC,TRBV2,-,TRBD2,TRBJ2-7
CASSYPYTGELFF,TGTGCCAGCAGTTATCCGTACACCGGGGAGCTGTTTTTT,TRBV28,-,-,TRBJ2-2
CASSPAGVQPQHF,TGTGCCAGCAGTCCCGCTGGGGTTCAGCCCCAGCATTTT,TRBV28,-,-,TRBJ1-5
CASSPVGPGTRDF,-,TRBV18,-,-,TRBJ2-3
CASSLGGGEQFF,TGCGCCAGCAGCTTGGGAGGGGGTGAGCAGTTCTTC,TRBV5-1,once,-,TRBJ2-1
CASSLAPGQSYNEQFF,TGTGCCAGCAGCTTGGCCCCGGGACAGAGCTACAATGAGCAGTTCTTC,TRBV5-5,-,TRBD1,TRBJ2-1
CATSGGPAETQYF,TGTGCCACCAGCGGTGGACCCGCGGAGACCCAGTACTTC,TRBV15,-,-,TRBJ2-5
CASSSSGDLAGNTIYF,TGTGCCAGCAGTTCCTCGGGGGACTTGGCTGGAAACACCATATATTTT,TRBV28,-,-,TRBJ1-3
CASSFSTTSGSSYEQYF,TGTGCCAGCAGCTTTTCCACGACTAGCGGGAGCTCCTACGAGCAGTACTTC,TRBV5-4,-,TRBD2,TRBJ2-7
CASSASDYRLAGGNEQFF,TGTGCCAGCAGTGCTTCAGACTACCGACTAGCGGGAGGAAACGAGCAGTTCTTC,TRBV6-1,once,TRBD2,TRBJ2-1
CASRSVGGIGGHTEAFF,TGTGCCAGCAGATCTGTAGGGGGGATAGGGGGACACACTGAAGCTTTCTTT,TRBV11-2,-,-,TRBJ1-1
CASSLPPGQLNQPQHF,TGTGCCAGCAGCTTGCCACCGGGACAGCTAAATCAGCCCCAGCATTTT,TRBV5-8,-,TRBD1,TRBJ1-5
CASRGTSGSVDTQYF,TGTGCCAGCAGGGGGACTAGCGGGAGTGTAGATACGCAGTATTTT,TRBV2,-,TRBD2,TRBJ2-3
CASSQERTGTEAFF,TGCGCCAGCAGCCAAGAAAGGACGGGCACTGAAGCTTTCTTT,TRBV4-1,once,-,TRBJ1-1
CASSEARSDNSGYTF,TGTGCCAGCAGTGAAGCGCGGTCAGATAACTCTGGCTACACCTTC,TRBV6-1,-,-,TRBJ1-2
CASGRYRYNEQFF,TGTGCTAGTGGCCGGTACAGGTACAATGAGCAGTTCTTC,TRBV12-5,-,-,TRBJ2-1
CASSLVWLAGGSDTQYF,TGTGCCAGCAGCTTAGTGTGGCTAGCGGGAGGGTCAGATACGCAGTATTTT,TRBV11-2,once,TRBD2,TRBJ2-3